This T cell receptor beta chain was sequenced for a study of T cell responses to AZD1222 COVID-19 vaccine. As regards this clone: Its antigen is unidentified.

Sequenced by immunoSEQ multiplex PCR; TCRdb stores in-frame clones only, minus some. Of about 100,000 clones listed, 80% to 90% are singletons. J gave up 5 bases and V 5 bases, and 7 bases lay outside the gene matches. The CDR3 is made up of 15 amino acids. The V gene's germline CDR1 is LNHDA and CDR2 SQIVND (reference sequence). Findings and limits, study-wide: The donor group comprised mostly white British people and more females; the analysis possibly underestimated clonal diversity. Repertoires were obtained only post-peak T cell response. Vaccine-associated CD4 TCRs spanned spike, dominant at 160-218 and 743-854. Baseline antibody screening turned up just a handful of seropositive AZD1222 recipients.

This TCR came from an adult who received the AZD1222 COVID-19 vaccine. This sequence joins TRBV19 and TRBJ1-2; 11 bases line up with TRBD1. This sample comprised peripheral blood, obtained 28 days after the second AZD1222 dose. Written as DNA, the CDR3 is TGTGCCAGTAGTGACCGGGACAGGGGGTTTTATGGCTACACCTTC. It encodes CASSDRDRGFYGYTF.